This section outlines one TCR beta chain sequence together with its context. The source of the sample is a study of T cells after somatic rescue of genetic block. Profiled with immunoSEQ multiplex PCR; TCRdb holds only in-frame clones, not every one. The repertoire consists of 70,000 or so clones, with about 90% occurring once and the leading ten covering less than 3.5%. CDR1 is SGHVS and CDR2 is FNYEAQ in the germline V gene. V lost 5 bases to trimming and J lost 6 bases, with 17 bases between them. The CDR3 sequence is 14 residues long. This sequence originates from a man between 40 and 49 years old. Sample: peripheral blood mononuclear cells (PBMCs). The J gene is TRBJ2-7, the V gene TRBV7-6; D possibly corresponds to TRBD2 (6 bases). CDR3: CASSRGLSAGEQYF. For the CDR3, the DNA is TGTGCCAGCAGCCGAGGGCTCTCAGCGGGCGAGCAGTACTTC.